The clone carrying this T cell receptor (beta chain) was detected a few times. The target antigen is unknown. This entry comes from a study of response to subunit inactivated influenza vaccine. Regarding the study as a whole: T cells newly recruited by each seasonal influenza vaccination are few, the authors suggested.

CDR1 SGHTA and CDR2 FQGNSA come from the germline V gene. Trimming removed 6 bases from V and 2 bases from J, with 8 bases in between. There are 13 residues in the CDR3. TCRdb independently ran MiXCR on the RT-PCR reads; one entry per CDR3 protein. This table has hundreds of thousands of distinct CDR3 sequences, 15% to 19% appearing once. V is TRBV7-2 and J is TRBJ2-1, with unresolved D. The specimen was PBMCs from blood, collected 11 to 12 days after vaccination. The sequence derives from a man aged 50-59 years who received an inactivated influenza vaccine. CDR3 sequence: CASSKRTYNEQFF. The CDR3 DNA reads as TGTGCCAGCAGTAAAAGGACCTACAATGAGCAGTTCTTC.